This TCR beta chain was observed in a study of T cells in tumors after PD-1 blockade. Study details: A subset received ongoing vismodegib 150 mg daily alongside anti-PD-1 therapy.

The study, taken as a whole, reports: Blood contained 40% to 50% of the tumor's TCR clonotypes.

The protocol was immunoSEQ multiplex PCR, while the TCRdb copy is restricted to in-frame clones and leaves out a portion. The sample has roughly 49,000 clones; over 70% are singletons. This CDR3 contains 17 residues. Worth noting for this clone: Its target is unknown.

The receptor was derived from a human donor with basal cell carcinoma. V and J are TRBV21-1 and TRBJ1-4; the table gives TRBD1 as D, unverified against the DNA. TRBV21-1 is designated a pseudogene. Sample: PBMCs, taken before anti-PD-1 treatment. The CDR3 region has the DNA TGTGCCAGCAGCCCTCGACAGGGGAGTTCAACTAATGAAAAACTGTTTTTT. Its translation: CASSPRQGSSTNEKLFF.